Shown below are 31 T cell receptor beta chains from a single sample sequenced in a study of shared clonotypes between healthy human individuals. Some clones are missing from TCRdb's copy, which holds only in-frame ones; the method was immunoSEQ multiplex PCR. The table records 2 million or so clones, roughly 96% of them present only once. Sequencing was done on a sample of naive CD4+ T cells sorted from blood. Noted subset: CD45RA+ positively selected. These receptors originate from a man between 18 and 35 years old in good health.

This chain links TRBV5-1 with TRBJ2-7; D not resolved. V was pared by 4 bases and J by 0 bases, with 17 bases between. The CDR3 is made up of 16 amino acids. Germline V gene data show CDR1 as SGHRS and CDR2 as YFSETQ. The CDR3 region has the DNA TGCGCCAGCAGCGCTGCACGTGGACCGAACTCCTACGAGCAGTACTTC. It specifies CASSAARGPNSYEQYF.

On this clone itself: The junction departs from the called germline gene at one end, perhaps through a read error. The chain recombines TRBV7-7 with TRBJ2-3, with TRBD2 matching over 10 bases. In germline, CDR1 is SSHAT, CDR2 FNYEAQ (reference sequence). The CDR3 consists of 16 residues. The CDR3 DNA reads as TGTGCTAGCAGCTTAGGGGTAGCGGGGGGCGGCGATACGCAGTATTTT. Its protein product is CASSLGVAGGGDTQYF.

J is TRBJ2-2 and V is TRBV7-9; D not resolved. Germline assignment: CDR1 SEHNR and CDR2 FQNEAQ (reference sequence). The CDR3 has 13 amino acids. V was pared by 4 bases and J by 7 bases, with 10 bases between. CDR3 in amino acids: CASSSMGGGELFF. CDR3 DNA: TGTGCCAGCAGCTCCATGGGTGGCGGGGAGCTGTTTTTT.

This sequence joins TRBV7-2 and TRBJ1-5; 10 positions agree with TRBD1. Germline V lookup: CDR1 SGHTA, CDR2 FQGNSA. With 5 bases clipped from V and 4 bases from J, the junction kept 5 bases outside the gene matches. The CDR3 is made up of 15 amino acids. DNA of the CDR3: TGTGCCAGCAGCGAAGGACAGGGGGTTAATCAGCCCCAGCATTTT. Protein sequence: CASSEGQGVNQPQHF.

The V call is TRBV5-4, the J call TRBJ2-7; no clear D. V was clipped by 7 bases and J by 2 bases, with 10 bases between them. The CDR3 runs 12 residues. Germline V gives CDR1 SGHNT, CDR2 YYREEE (reference sequence). Written as DNA, the CDR3 is TGTGCCAGCGGGATGGATGCCTACGAGCAGTACTTC. Amino acids: CASGMDAYEQYF.

The rearrangement links TRBV5-1 to TRBJ1-4, with 9 bases aligning to TRBD1. The CDR3 runs to 18 residues. With 0 bases clipped from V and 8 bases from J, the junction kept 14 bases outside the gene matches. The germline V gene has CDR1 SGHRS and CDR2 YFSETQ. The CDR3 DNA sequence: TGCGCCAGCAGCTTGGCCGGGACAGGGCTCCACTTAGGCGAAAAACTGTTTTTT. Translating it yields CASSLAGTGLHLGEKLFF.

The J gene is TRBJ2-7, the V gene TRBV9, with 8 bases fitting TRBD2. The CDR3 is 15 amino acids. Trimming took 0 bases from V and 2 from J; bases not matched to a gene: 4. Germline CDR1 reads SGDLS; CDR2 reads YYNGEE. The CDR3, as DNA: TGTGCCAGCAGCGTAGACCTAGCGGGTACCTACGAGCAGTACTTC. Its protein product is CASSVDLAGTYEQYF.

This chain joins TRBV9 and TRBJ2-7, with TRBD2 matching 8 bases. Germline trimming cut 3 bases from V and 2 bases from J; bases unmatched to any gene: 7. This CDR3 spans 15 amino acids. The germline V gene encodes CDR1 SGDLS and CDR2 YYNGEE. This CDR3 is CASSAQREFPYEQYF. The CDR3 coding sequence is TGTGCCAGCAGCGCCCAGCGGGAGTTTCCCTACGAGCAGTACTTC.

This chain uses TRBV15 with TRBJ2-1, with D perhaps TRBD1 or TRBD2 (5 bases each). Between the trimmed V and J ends, which lost 0 bases and 7 bases, there was a span of 10 bases. The CDR3 consists of 14 residues. Germline V gene lookup returns CDR1 LNHNV and CDR2 YYDKDF (reference sequence). The CDR3 DNA is TGTGCCACCAGCAGAGATCCGGGACCGAATGAGCAGTTCTTC. It is translated as CATSRDPGPNEQFF.

This clone was recorded once. The chain uses TRBV11-2 and TRBJ1-1, with a tentative D call TRBD1 (5 bases). V lost 5 bases and J 6 bases, leaving 10 bases between the germline ends. Germline V gene lookup returns CDR1 SGHAT and CDR2 FQNNGV. The CDR3 totals 12 residues. This CDR3 reads CASSPTEAEAFF. The CDR3 nucleotides read TGTGCCAGCAGCCCGACAGAGGCTGAAGCTTTCTTT.

The chain carries TRBV5-4 and TRBJ2-1; 7 bases are shared with TRBD2. The CDR3 totals 15 residues. Trimming at V came to 5 bases and at J to 0 bases, leaving 5 bases not matched to a gene. The germline V gene encodes CDR1 SGHNT and CDR2 YYREEE (reference sequence). CDR3 protein: CASSRDYSSYNEQFF. CDR3 in DNA: TGTGCCAGCAGTCGGGACTACAGCTCCTACAATGAGCAGTTCTTC.

The chain joins TRBV9 to TRBJ2-3; possible D gene TRBD2, 5 bases. The V gene lost 0 bases and the J gene lost 6 bases, with 20 bases spanning the gap. The CDR3 is 17 amino acids. The germline gives CDR1 SGDLS, CDR2 YYNGEE. In DNA form, the CDR3 reads TGTGCCAGCAGCGTAGGTGAACTATGGGGAGAGGCGGATACGCAGTATTTT. It specifies CASSVGELWGEADTQYF.

A note on this clone: This specimen includes other DNA sequences encoding the same CDR3. Here the CDR3 DNA reads TGTGCCAGCAGCTCGGGACTAGCGGGAGCGGATACGCAGTATTTT. Its protein product is CASSSGLAGADTQYF. This chain links TRBV5-4 with TRBJ2-3; 14 nucleotides line up with TRBD2. J gave up 6 bases and V 3 bases, and 3 bases lay outside the gene matches. The CDR3 extends over 15 amino acids. From germline, CDR1 is SGHNT and CDR2 YYREEE (reference sequence). The full variable domain, its missing parts supplied by reference TRBV5-4 and TRBJ2-3, is ETGVTQSPTHLIKTRGQQVTLRCSSQSGHNTVSWYQQALGQGPQFIFQYYREEENGRGNFPPRFSGLQFPNYSSELNVNALELDDSALYLCASSSGLAGADTQYFGPGTRLTVL.

The chain combines TRBV7-2 with TRBJ2-7, with TRBD2 matching over 8 bases. The CDR3 covers 14 residues. Germline V gene data show CDR1 as SGHTA and CDR2 as FQGNSA. With V trimmed by 5 bases and J by 2 bases, 5 bases remained unmatched. The DNA of the CDR3 is TGTGCCAGCAGCCGGGGACTAGGGGCCTACGAGCAGTACTTC. Protein: CASSRGLGAYEQYF.

The CDR3 bases are TGTGCCAGCAGCTCTGATAGTTACAGGGTTTCACCCCTCCACTTT. It is translated as CASSSDSYRVSPLHF. The chain carries TRBV5-4 and TRBJ1-6; maybe TRBD1 (6 bases). The CDR3 length is 15 residues. Germline loops: CDR1 SGHNT, CDR2 YYREEE (reference sequence). The ends were cut back, 3 bases at V and 9 bases at J, with 16 bases in the middle.

This clone was detected once. The rearrangement joins TRBV29-1 to TRBJ2-6; D uncertain. Germline CDR1 reads SQVTM; CDR2 reads ANQGSEA. V lost 4 bases, J lost 1 base, and 17 bases lay in between. The length of the CDR3 is 17 residues. CDR3 nucleotide sequence: TGCAGCGTTGGAGCCCCAGGCACCACTTCTGGGGCCAACGTCCTGACTTTC. Protein product: CSVGAPGTTSGANVLTF.

CDR3 in DNA: TGTGCCAGCAGTGAGGGTGGTACGGTCTATTCACCCCTCCACTTT. Its protein product is CASSEGGTVYSPLHF. This chain links TRBV6-1 with TRBJ1-6; D uncertain. V gave up 3 bases and J gave up 8 bases, with 14 bases separating them. CDR1 MNHNS and CDR2 SASEGT come from the germline V gene. The CDR3 runs to 15 residues.

Concerning this clone itself: An end of the junction does not agree with germline; a read error may underlie this. The chain has TRBV6-1 and TRBJ2-7; TRBD1 might be the D (6 bases). The CDR3 extends over 13 amino acids. Germline V lookup: CDR1 MNHNS, CDR2 SASEGT. The CDR3 region is CASSGSQQGINDF. Written as DNA, the CDR3 is TGTGCCAGCAGTGGCAGTCAACAGGGAATTAACGACTTC.

This chain connects TRBV29-1 to TRBJ2-2; the D is unclear. The CDR3 is 11 residues long. The V end lost 1 base, the J end lost 6 bases, and 3 bases lay between the germline ends. The germline V gene encodes CDR1 SQVTM and CDR2 ANQGSEA. Here the CDR3 reads CSVEGPGELFF. The DNA for the CDR3 is TGCAGCGTTGAAGGGCCCGGGGAGCTGTTTTTT.

J is TRBJ1-1 and V is TRBV10-3; D is unclear. The germline V gene has CDR1 ENHRY and CDR2 SYGVKD. The V end was cut by 0 bases, the J end by 4 bases, with 9 bases between. The CDR3 has 14 amino acids. Here the CDR3 reads CAISESRTITEAFF. Written as DNA, the CDR3 is TGTGCCATCAGTGAGTCCAGGACGATCACTGAAGCTTTCTTT.

This chain connects TRBV5-4 to TRBJ2-1; no firm D call. Germline V gene lookup returns CDR1 SGHNT and CDR2 YYREEE (reference sequence). V was shortened by 0 bases and J by 5 bases, with 9 bases between the two germline ends. The CDR3 covers 14 residues. CDR3 nucleotide sequence: TGTGCCAGCAGCTTGGAAGTGGTAGACAATGAGCAGTTCTTC. Translating gives CASSLEVVDNEQFF.

The chain recombines TRBV6-1 with TRBJ1-1, with 7 bases lining up with TRBD1. This CDR3 region has 14 residues. The trim removed 7 bases at V and 5 bases at J, leaving 10 bases unmatched. Germline assignment: CDR1 MNHNS and CDR2 SASEGT. The DNA for the CDR3 is TGTGCCAGCATTAAGACAGGGTTGGGGACTGAAGCTTTCTTT. Translating it yields CASIKTGLGTEAFF.

J is TRBJ2-5 and V is TRBV5-1; either TRBD1 or TRBD2 may fit D (5 bases each). Trimming pared 4 bases from V and 0 bases from J, leaving 10 bases between. This CDR3 region has 14 residues. The germline gives CDR1 SGHRS, CDR2 YFSETQ. CDR3 DNA: TGCGCCAGCAGCGAGGGGTCGTACCAAGAGACCCAGTACTTC. It codes for CASSEGSYQETQYF.

This chain connects TRBV10-1 to TRBJ2-3; 8 bases align to TRBD2. Germline CDR1 is WNHNN and CDR2 is SYGVQD (reference sequence). V was clipped by 4 bases and J by 1 base; unmatched bases: 4. The CDR3 has 15 residues. CDR3 in amino acids: CASSGAGAGTDTQYF. The CDR3 bases are TGCGCCAGCAGTGGAGCGGGGGCCGGCACAGATACGCAGTATTTT.

This rearrangement joins TRBV7-9 to TRBJ2-6; D is uncertain. Per the germline V gene, CDR1 is SEHNR and CDR2 is FQNEAQ (reference sequence). This CDR3 has 16 amino acids. Trimming took off 2 bases at V and 0 bases at J, with 8 bases between the two ends. CDR3 residues: CASSLSWGSGANVLTF. CDR3 nucleotides: TGTGCCAGCAGCTTATCATGGGGCTCTGGGGCCAACGTCCTGACTTTC. Complete variable domain (other parts from reference TRBV7-9 and TRBJ2-6): DTGVSQNPRHKITKRGQNVTFRCDPISEHNRLYWYRQTLGQGPEFLTYFQNEAQLEKSRLLSDRFSAERPKGSFSTLEIQRTEQGDSAMYLCASSLSWGSGANVLTFGAGSRLTVL.

This chain joins TRBV5-1 and TRBJ2-5, with a possible D match to TRBD1 (5 bases). Germline V lookup: CDR1 SGHRS, CDR2 YFSETQ. The CDR3 spans 16 residues. V was cut by 5 bases and J by 2 bases, with 19 bases left in between. As DNA, the CDR3 is TGCGCCAGCAGGGTGGGGCAGTCGATGGCGCAAGAGACCCAGTACTTC. Its protein is CASRVGQSMAQETQYF.

The V and J genes are TRBV7-2 and TRBJ2-3, with TRBD2 identical over 7 bases. CDR1 SGHTA and CDR2 FQGNSA come from the germline V gene. J was trimmed by 5 bases and V by 3 bases; bases with no gene match: 5. The CDR3 is 14 amino acids. CDR3 sequence reads: CASSLRREIDTQYF. The CDR3 region has the DNA TGTGCCAGCAGCTTGCGGCGGGAGATAGATACGCAGTATTTT.

The rearrangement joins TRBV30 to TRBJ1-3, with D unresolved. Deletions cut 2 bases from V and 0 bases from J, with 11 bases between. Germline loops: CDR1 GTSNPN, CDR2 SVGIG (reference sequence). The CDR3 has 15 residues. The CDR3 region has the DNA TGTGCCTGGAGTACTCGGGCCAACTCTGGAAACACCATATATTTT. As protein: CAWSTRANSGNTIYF.

The rearrangement uses TRBV10-1 and TRBJ2-2; D is ambiguous. The CDR3 is 14 amino acids. Deletions cut 5 bases from V and 4 bases from J, with 11 bases between. Germline V gene lookup returns CDR1 WNHNN and CDR2 SYGVQD (reference sequence). The CDR3 DNA reads as TGCGCCAGCAGTTTTGCGACCGGCACCGGGGAGCTGTTTTTT. Translated: CASSFATGTGELFF.

The chain uses TRBV28 and TRBJ2-7; 8 nucleotides align to TRBD2. Germline values: CDR1 MDHEN, CDR2 SYDVKM. CDR3 length: 14 residues. J was trimmed by 3 bases and V by 6 bases; bases with no gene match: 7. The chain's CDR3 is CASRNGGAGYEQYF. The CDR3 DNA reads as TGTGCCAGCAGAAACGGGGGGGCAGGCTACGAGCAGTACTTC.

The V call is TRBV5-5, the J call TRBJ2-1; D is unresolved. Trimming took 4 bases from V and 8 from J, leaving 7 bases between them. CDR3 length equals 11 residues. Looked up from germline, CDR1 is SGHKS and CDR2 is YYEKEE (reference sequence). The DNA of the CDR3 is TGTGCCAGCAGCCCCACTTATGAGCAGTTCTTC. This encodes CASSPTYEQFF.